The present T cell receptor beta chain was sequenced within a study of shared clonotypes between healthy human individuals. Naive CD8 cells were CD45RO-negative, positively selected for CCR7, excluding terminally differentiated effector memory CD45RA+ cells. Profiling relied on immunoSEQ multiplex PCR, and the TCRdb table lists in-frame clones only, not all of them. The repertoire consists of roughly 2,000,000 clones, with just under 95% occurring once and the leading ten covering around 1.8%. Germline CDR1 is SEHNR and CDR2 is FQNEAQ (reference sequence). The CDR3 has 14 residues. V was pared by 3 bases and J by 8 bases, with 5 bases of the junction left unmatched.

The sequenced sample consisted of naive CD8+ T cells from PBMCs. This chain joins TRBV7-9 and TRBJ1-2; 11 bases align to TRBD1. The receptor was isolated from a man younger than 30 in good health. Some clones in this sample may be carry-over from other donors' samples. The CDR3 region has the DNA TGTGCCAGCAGCTTCGGACAGGGGGCGCCAGGCTACACCTTC. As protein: CASSFGQGAPGYTF.